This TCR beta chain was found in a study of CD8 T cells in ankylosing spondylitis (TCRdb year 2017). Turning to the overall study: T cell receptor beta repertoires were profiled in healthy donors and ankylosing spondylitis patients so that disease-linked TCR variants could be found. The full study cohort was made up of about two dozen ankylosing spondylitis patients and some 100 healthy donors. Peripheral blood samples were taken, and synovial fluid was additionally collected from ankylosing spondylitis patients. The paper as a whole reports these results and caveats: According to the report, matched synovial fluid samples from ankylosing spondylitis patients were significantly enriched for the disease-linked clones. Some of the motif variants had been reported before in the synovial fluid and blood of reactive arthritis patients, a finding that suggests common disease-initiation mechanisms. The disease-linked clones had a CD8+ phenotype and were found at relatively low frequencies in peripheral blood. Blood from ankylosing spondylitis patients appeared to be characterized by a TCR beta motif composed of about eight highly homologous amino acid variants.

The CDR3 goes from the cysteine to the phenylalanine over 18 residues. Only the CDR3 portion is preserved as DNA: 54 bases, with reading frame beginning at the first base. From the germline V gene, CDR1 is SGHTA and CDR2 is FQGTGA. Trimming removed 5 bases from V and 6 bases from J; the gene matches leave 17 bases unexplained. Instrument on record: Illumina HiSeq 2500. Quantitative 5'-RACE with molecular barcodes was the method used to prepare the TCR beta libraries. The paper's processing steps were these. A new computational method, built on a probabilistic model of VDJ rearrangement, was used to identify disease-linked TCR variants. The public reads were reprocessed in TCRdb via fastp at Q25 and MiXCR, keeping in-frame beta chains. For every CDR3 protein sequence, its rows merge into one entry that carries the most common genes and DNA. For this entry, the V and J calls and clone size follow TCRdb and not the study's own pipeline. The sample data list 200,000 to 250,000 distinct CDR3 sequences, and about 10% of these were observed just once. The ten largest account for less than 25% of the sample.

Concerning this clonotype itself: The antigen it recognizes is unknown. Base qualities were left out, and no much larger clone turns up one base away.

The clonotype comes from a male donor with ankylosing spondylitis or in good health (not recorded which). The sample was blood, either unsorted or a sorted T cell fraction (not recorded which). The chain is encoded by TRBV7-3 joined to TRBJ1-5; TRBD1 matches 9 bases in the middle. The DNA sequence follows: TGTGCCAGCAGCCCAAACTTAGGGGACAGGGAAAGTTTTCAGCCCCAGCATTTT. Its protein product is CASSPNLGDRESFQPQHF. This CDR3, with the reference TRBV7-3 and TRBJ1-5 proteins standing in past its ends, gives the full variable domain GAGVSQTPSNKVTEKGKYVELRCDPISGHTALYWYRQSLGQGPEFLIYFQGTGAADDSGLPNDRFFAVRPEGSVSTLKIQRTERGDSAVYLCASSPNLGDRESFQPQHFGDGTRLSIL.